This TCR beta chain was profiled in a study of molecular identifiers for immune sequencing clone quantification. The wider study: RNA, taken in replicates from roughly 21,000 or 96,000 naive CD8 cells, was split five ways, with four sequenced.

V was cut by 6 bases and J by 5 bases, with 26 bases left in between. CDR3 length equals 18 residues. There are many counts of this clonotype. Libraries of bulk TCR were made by previously described methods (with listed TCR primers). MiXCR, applied by TCRdb to the PCR reads, yields one record per CDR3 protein. This table holds roughly 24,000 distinct CDR3 sequences, approximately 17% found once. The V gene is TRBV12-3 or TRBV12-4, the J gene TRBJ1-5; D is possibly TRBD1 (5 bases). This sequence was found in a human donor in good health. Some libraries in this study had Jurkat cell RNA spiked in. Source material: naive CD8+ T cells from blood, with Jurkat cell RNA spiked in. Subset denoted: FACS-sorted CD8+CD4-CCR7+CD45RA+ naive T cells. CDR3 nucleotide sequence: TGTGCCAGCAGATACATTCGGGTAGGGAGGGGAACCCATCAGCCCCAGCATTTT. Translating it yields CASRYIRVGRGTHQPQHF.